Sequencing of this T cell receptor beta chain was carried out in a study of T-cell memory formation after mild COVID-19 (dated by TCRdb to the early 2020s). Concerning the study at large: TCR sequence clusters from the two donors were largely donor specific. T-cell clones expanding and contracting after mild COVID-19 in a couple of donors were tracked by longitudinal TCRalpha and TCRbeta repertoire sequencing. The cohort was made up of two young adult volunteers, one female and one male, who were previously healthy.

PBMCs were isolated by Ficoll-Paque density gradient centrifugation. The paper's findings and limits, for the study overall: Contracting CD4+ clones were located mainly in the CM and EM memory subsets, whereas CD8+ clones were found to be enriched in EMRA. Clones contracting from day 15 to 85 had balanced CD4/CD8 phenotypes, while a second wave expanding from day 15 to 37 was biased towards CD4+. SARS-CoV-2 specificity was not confirmed for the second-wave clones peaking on day 37. Some responding clones were found in pre-infection memory, which suggests that pre-existing cross-reactive memory T cells took part in the SARS-CoV-2 response. Only a couple of mild cases were covered in the study, and larger cohorts including severe cases with pre-infection samples were considered necessary.

The CDR3 runs 11 amino acids, cysteine and phenylalanine included. Of all the DNA, just the CDR3 is kept, 33 bases in frame from base 1. The germline V gene encodes CDR1 SGHVS and CDR2 FQNEAQ. The junction shows trimming of 5 bases on V and 6 bases on J, plus 8 bases between the germline ends. Comments on this clonotype: The antigen it binds to is not known. Base-call qualities are not available, and no considerably larger clone is one nucleotide away.

Sequencing instrument: Illumina NovaSeq 6000. TCRalpha and TCRbeta cDNA libraries were constructed by 5'RACE with constant-segment primers, with sample barcodes and unique molecular identifiers being introduced. RNA was extracted from every sample with Trizol reagent. Amplification of the libraries took two PCR steps, and the second step added a second sample barcode plus Illumina TruSeq adapters. Sequencing of the libraries was done on an Illumina NovaSeq, producing 2 x 150 bp paired-end reads. The authors' pipeline ran thus. With migec v1.2.7, reads were demultiplexed and then collapsed into UMI-guided consensus sequences. Using mixcr v2.1.11, UMI consensuses were aligned to TRA and TRB V and J templates and then assembled into clonotypes. A clonotype was counted as expanded or contracted only when both edgeR and NoisET called the clonotype significant, with the noise models trained on biological replicates. For edgeR calls, the cutoffs were a false discovery rate-adjusted p below 0.01 and a log2 fold-change threshold of 1. As an exploratory analysis of dynamics, max-normalized trajectories of the 1000 most abundant clonotypes were examined by PCA with hierarchical clustering. Each responding clone was given a CD4 or CD8 phenotype based on the CD4+ and CD8+ repertoires, which had been sequenced separately. TCRdb applied fastp at Q25 and MiXCR to the public reads, then kept only in-frame beta chains. Every CDR3 protein is listed once, alongside the most common genes and DNA of its rows. The V and J calls were determined by TCRdb, not by the authors. The sample yields hundreds of thousands of distinct CDR3 sequences; roughly an eighth were counted once. The top ten clonotypes cover around a fifth of the sample.

The chain employs TRBV7-8 and TRBJ2-7, with the D segment identity uncertain. The sample comprised PBMCs or a T cell subset sorted from them (not recorded which). The sequence was collected from a young man who had mild COVID-19 (a few samples of this study predate the infection). The sample titles of this study are shuffled in the database, so cell type and time point are left out; the donor was told from shared clones. The CDR3 amino acid sequence is: CASSAFLEQYF. The DNA is as follows: TGTGCCAGCAGCGCGTTTCTCGAGCAGTACTTC.